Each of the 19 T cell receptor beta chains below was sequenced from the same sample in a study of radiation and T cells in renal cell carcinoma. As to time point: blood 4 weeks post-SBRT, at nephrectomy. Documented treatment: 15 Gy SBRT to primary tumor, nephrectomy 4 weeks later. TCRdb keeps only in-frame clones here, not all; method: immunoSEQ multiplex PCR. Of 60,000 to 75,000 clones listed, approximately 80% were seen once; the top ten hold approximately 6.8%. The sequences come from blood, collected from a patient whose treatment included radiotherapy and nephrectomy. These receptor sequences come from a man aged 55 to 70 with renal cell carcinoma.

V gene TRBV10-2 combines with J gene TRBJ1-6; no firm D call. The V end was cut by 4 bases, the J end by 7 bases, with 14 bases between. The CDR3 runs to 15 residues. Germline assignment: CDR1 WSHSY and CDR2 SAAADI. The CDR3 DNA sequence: TGCGCCAGCAGTGTTTGGCAGCCGGAGAATTCACCCCTCCACTTT. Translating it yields CASSVWQPENSPLHF.

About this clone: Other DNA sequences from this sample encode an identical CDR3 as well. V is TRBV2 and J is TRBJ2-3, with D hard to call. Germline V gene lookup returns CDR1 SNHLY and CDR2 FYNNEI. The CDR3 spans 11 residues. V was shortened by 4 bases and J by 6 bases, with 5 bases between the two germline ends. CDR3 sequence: CASSVRDTQYF. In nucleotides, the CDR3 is TGTGCCAGCAGTGTACGGGATACGCAGTATTTT.

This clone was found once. The CDR3 loop reads CASSPLTRGQETQYF. In DNA, the CDR3 is TGTGCCAGCTCACCCCTGACTAGAGGCCAAGAGACCCAGTACTTC. The genes are TRBV18 and TRBJ2-5, with D perhaps TRBD2 (6 bases). V was shortened by 3 bases and J by 1 base, with 12 bases between the two germline ends. This CDR3 comprises 15 residues. Germline V lookup: CDR1 KGHSH, CDR2 LQKENI.

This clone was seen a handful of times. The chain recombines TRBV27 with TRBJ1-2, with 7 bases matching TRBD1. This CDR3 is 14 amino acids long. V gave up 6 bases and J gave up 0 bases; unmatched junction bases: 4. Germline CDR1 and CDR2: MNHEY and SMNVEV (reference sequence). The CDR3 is CASSRTGTNYGYTF. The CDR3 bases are TGTGCCAGCAGCCGGACAGGAACTAACTATGGCTACACCTTC.

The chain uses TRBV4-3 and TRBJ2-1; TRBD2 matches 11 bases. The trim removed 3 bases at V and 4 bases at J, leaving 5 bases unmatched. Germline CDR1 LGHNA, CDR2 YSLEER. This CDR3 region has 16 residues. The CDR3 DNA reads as TGCGCCAGCAGCCAGACCGGGACTAGCGGTTACAATGAGCAGTTCTTC. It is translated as CASSQTGTSGYNEQFF.

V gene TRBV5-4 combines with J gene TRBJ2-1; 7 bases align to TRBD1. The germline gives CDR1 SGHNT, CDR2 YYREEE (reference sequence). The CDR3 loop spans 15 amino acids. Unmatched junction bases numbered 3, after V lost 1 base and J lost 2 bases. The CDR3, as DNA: TGTGCCAGCAGCTTGAGGGACAGCCCCTACAATGAGCAGTTCTTC. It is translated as CASSLRDSPYNEQFF.

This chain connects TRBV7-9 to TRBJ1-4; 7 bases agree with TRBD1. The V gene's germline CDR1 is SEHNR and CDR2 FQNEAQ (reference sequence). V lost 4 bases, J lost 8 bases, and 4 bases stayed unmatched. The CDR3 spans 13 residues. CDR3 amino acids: CASSSSGQEKLFF. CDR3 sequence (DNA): TGTGCCAGCAGCTCTTCGGGACAGGAAAAACTGTTTTTT.

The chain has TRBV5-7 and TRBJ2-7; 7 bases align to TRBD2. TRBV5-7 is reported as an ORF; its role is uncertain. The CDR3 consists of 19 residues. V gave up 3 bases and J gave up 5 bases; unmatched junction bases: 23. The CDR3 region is CASSCPFFHSGGRADEQYV. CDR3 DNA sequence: TGTGCCAGCAGCTGCCCGTTTTTTCATAGCGGAGGGAGGGCCGACGAGCAGTACGTC.

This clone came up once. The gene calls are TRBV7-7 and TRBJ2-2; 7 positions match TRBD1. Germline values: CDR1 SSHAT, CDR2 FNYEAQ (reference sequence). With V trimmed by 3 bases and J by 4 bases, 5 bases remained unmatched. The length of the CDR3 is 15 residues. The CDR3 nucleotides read TGTGCCAGCAGCTTCAGAGGGGGCCCCACCGGGGAGCTGTTTTTT. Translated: CASSFRGGPTGELFF. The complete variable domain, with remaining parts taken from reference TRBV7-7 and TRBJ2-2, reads GAGVSQSPRYKVTKRGQDVTLRCDPISSHATLYWYQQALGQGPEFLTYFNYEAQPDKSGLPSDRFSAERPEGSISTLTIQRTEQRDSAMYRCASSFRGGPTGELFFGEGSRLTVL.

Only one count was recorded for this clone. The CDR3: CASSPSSGEGGSSYNEQFF. The CDR3 bases are TGTGCCAGCAGCCCGTCCAGCGGGGAGGGAGGAAGCTCCTACAATGAGCAGTTCTTC. The chain couples TRBV5-6 to TRBJ2-1; TRBD2 matches 7 bases. Germline V gene sequence: CDR1 SGHDT, CDR2 YYEEEE. Trimming cost V 4 bases and J 0 bases; bases outside gene matches: 16. The CDR3 is made up of 19 amino acids.

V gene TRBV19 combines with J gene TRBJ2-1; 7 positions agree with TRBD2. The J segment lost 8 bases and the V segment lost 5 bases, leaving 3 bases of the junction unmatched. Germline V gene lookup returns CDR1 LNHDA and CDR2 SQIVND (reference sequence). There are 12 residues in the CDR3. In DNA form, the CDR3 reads TGTGCCAGTAGTTTTAGCGGGTATGAGCAGTTCTTC. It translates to CASSFSGYEQFF.

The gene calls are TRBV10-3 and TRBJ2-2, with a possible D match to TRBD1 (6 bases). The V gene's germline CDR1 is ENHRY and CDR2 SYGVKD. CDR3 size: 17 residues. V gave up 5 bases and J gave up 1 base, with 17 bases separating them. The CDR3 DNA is TGTGCCATCAGTCTGACCCAACAGGGAATGAACACCGGGGAGCTGTTTTTT. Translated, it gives CAISLTQQGMNTGELFF.

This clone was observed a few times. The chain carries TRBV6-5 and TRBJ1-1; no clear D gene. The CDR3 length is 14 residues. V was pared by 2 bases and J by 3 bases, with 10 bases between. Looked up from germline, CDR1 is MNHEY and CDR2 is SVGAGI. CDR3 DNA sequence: TGTGCCAGCAGTTACGGACCCGGAGACACTGAAGCTTTCTTT. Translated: CASSYGPGDTEAFF.

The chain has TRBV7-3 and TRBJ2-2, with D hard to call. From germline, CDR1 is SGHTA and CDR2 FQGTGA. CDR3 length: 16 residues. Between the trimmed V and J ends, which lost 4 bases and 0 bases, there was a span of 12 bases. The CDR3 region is CASSSRPAANTGELFF. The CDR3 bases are TGTGCCAGCAGCTCGAGGCCAGCCGCGAACACCGGGGAGCTGTTTTTT.

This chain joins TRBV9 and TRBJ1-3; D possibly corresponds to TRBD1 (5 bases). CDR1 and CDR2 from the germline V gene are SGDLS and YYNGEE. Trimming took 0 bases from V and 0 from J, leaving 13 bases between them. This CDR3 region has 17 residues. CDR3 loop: CASSVGGTASSGNTIYF. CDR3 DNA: TGTGCCAGCAGCGTAGGAGGGACCGCGAGCTCTGGAAACACCATATATTTT.

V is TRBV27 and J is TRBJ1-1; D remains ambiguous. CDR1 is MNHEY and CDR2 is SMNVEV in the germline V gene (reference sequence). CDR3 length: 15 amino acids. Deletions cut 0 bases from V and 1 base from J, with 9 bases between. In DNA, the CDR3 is TGTGCCAGCAGTTTATCGTTTTCTGGGAACACTGAAGCTTTCTTT. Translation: CASSLSFSGNTEAFF.

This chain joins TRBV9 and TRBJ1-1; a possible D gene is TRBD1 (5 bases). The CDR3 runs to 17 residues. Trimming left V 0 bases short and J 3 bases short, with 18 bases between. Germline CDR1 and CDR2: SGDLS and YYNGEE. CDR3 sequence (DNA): TGTGCCAGCAGCGTAGGGGCCGGGGACCCAACGGACACTGAAGCTTTCTTT. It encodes CASSVGAGDPTDTEAFF.

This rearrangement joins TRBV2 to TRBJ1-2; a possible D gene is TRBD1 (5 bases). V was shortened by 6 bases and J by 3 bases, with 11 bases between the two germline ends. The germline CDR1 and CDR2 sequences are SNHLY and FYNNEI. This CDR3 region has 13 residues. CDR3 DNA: TGTGCCAGCAGAGATACAGGAGACTATGGCTACACCTTC. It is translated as CASRDTGDYGYTF.

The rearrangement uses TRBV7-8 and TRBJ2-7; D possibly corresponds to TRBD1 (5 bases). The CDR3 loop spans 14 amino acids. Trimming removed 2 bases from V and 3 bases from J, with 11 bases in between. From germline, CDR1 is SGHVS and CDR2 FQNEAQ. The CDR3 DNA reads TGTGCCAGCAGCTTACTAGGGGCAAGCTACGAGCAGTACGTC. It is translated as CASSLLGASYEQYV.